This TCR beta chain comes out of a study of T cell repertoires in cytomegalovirus infection. Overall study: Matching HLA type, along with CMV infection, was indicated by public TCR beta signatures.

One entry per CDR3 protein results from TCRdb running MiXCR on the reads. The table records around 740,000 distinct CDR3 sequences, roughly a third of them present only once. The germline gives CDR1 SGHRS, CDR2 YFSETQ. The CDR3 consists of 14 residues. The V gene lost 4 bases and the J gene lost 6 bases, with 16 bases spanning the gap. This chain uses TRBV5-1 with TRBJ1-2, with D perhaps TRBD1 (6 bases). The sample comprised PBMCs. The TCR comes from a human donor in good health (CMV status not recorded). Some clones in this sample may be carry-over from other donors' samples. The CDR3 nucleotides are TGCGCCAGCAGCCGACGAACAGGGCCGGATGGCTACACCTTC. Translating gives CASSRRTGPDGYTF. The complete variable domain, with remaining parts taken from reference TRBV5-1 and TRBJ1-2, reads KAGVTQTPRYLIKTRGQQVTLSCSPISGHRSVSWYQQTPGQGLQFLFEYFSETQRNKGNFPGRFSGRQFSNSRSEMNVSTLELGDSALYLCASSRRTGPDGYTFGSGTRLTVV.